This T cell receptor (beta chain) originates from a study of blood T cells in healthy people across ages. Those donating, healthy Caucasian individuals from Russia, were aged roughly 6 to 100. The CDR3 totals 14 residues. A sample-barcoded 5' primer and a J-beta primer mix were used in a second PCR of roughly 7 to 11 cycles. A single record per CDR3 protein comes from TCRdb applying MiXCR to the 5' RACE reads. The table lists 2 million or so distinct CDR3 sequences, around half of them singletons. The J gene is TRBJ2-1, the V gene TRBV12-3 or TRBV12-4; tentatively, D is TRBD1 (5 bases). The assigned J gene may be wrong: the sequence end matches TRBJ2-7 better. Sequencing was carried out using blood. This sequence was found in a middle-aged woman in good health. The CDR3: CASSRAGNYNEQYF. CDR3 nucleotides: TGTGCCAGCAGTAGGGCAGGGAACTACAATGAGCAGTACTTC.